The present T cell receptor beta chain was sequenced within a study of T-cell reconstitution after alpha-beta-depleted transplantation in children. Per the germline V gene, CDR1 is SGHTA and CDR2 is FQGNSA. After removal of 1 base from V and 4 bases from J, the junction contained 4 bases not matched to a gene. The CDR3 covers 15 residues. The TCRbeta library incorporated unique molecular identifiers. TCRdb reanalysed the PCR reads using MiXCR and keeps one entry per CDR3 protein. The sample carries about 690,000 distinct CDR3 sequences, 16% recorded once. This clonotype appeared many times. This material consisted of PBMCs from the stem cell graft donor, taken from the stem cell graft. The genes are TRBV7-2 and TRBJ2-7; 10 nucleotides agree with TRBD1. The receptor comes from a human donor who donated a stem cell graft to a child with acute myeloid leukemia. This CDR3 is CASSLGQGAGYEQYF. CDR3 bases: TGTGCCAGCAGCTTAGGACAGGGGGCCGGATACGAGCAGTACTTC. Variable domain in full (rest from reference TRBV7-2 and TRBJ2-7): GAGVSQSPSNKVTEKGKDVELRCDPISGHTALYWYRQSLGQGLEFLIYFQGNSAPDKSGLPSDRFSAERTGGSVSTLTIQRTQQEDSAVYLCASSLGQGAGYEQYFGPGTRLTVT.